This is a list of T cell receptor beta chains from one sample in a study of Ad26.COV2.S vaccination and SARS-CoV-2 variants. Profiling relied on immunoSEQ multiplex PCR, and the TCRdb table lists in-frame clones only, not all of them. Found here are roughly 100,000 clones, about three quarters of them singletons; the top ten hold around 16%. The sample in question was peripheral blood, obtained after recovery from COVID-19. These receptors were taken from a human donor who had recovered from COVID-19. Both conserved end residues are part of each CDR3. A D gene is named only where the DNA matches it firmly. Clone size is shown for a subset of rows, as once, few, many or a class of expanded clone.

size	J	D	V	DNA	CDR3
once	TRBJ1-2	NA	TRBV27	TGTGCCAGCAGTCCCAACCGAGGGGGGAACTACACCTTC	CASSPNRGGNYTF
NA	TRBJ2-3	NA	TRBV6-2/TRBV6-3	TGTGCCAGCAGTTACCGGCAGGGTGTAAACACAGATACGCAGTATTTT	CASSYRQGVNTDTQYF
NA	TRBJ2-1	NA	TRBV5-4	TGTGCCAGCAGCTGGGAGTTGAGCTCCTACAATGAGCAGTTCTTC	CASSWELSSYNEQFF
NA	TRBJ1-1	NA	TRBV28	TGTGCCAGCAGTTACGGGGGGGGGATGGTGACTGAAGCTTTCTTT	CASSYGGGMVTEAFF
NA	TRBJ1-2	NA	TRBV6-6	TGTGCCAGCAGCCGAGGGCACGGGACAACTCTTAACTATGGCTACACCTTC	CASSRGHGTTLNYGYTF
once	TRBJ2-7	NA	TRBV27	TGTGCCAGCAGTCCTAACCCCGGGCCCGGAGGCGAGCAGTACTTC	CASSPNPGPGGEQYF
NA	TRBJ2-6	NA	TRBV4-3	TGCGCCAGCAGCCAAGATTTGTCGCTGTCTGGGGCCAACGTCCTGACTTTC	CASSQDLSLSGANVLTF
NA	TRBJ2-7	TRBD1	TRBV10-3	TGTGCCATCAGCGGGTCCCGGACAGGGGGCGAGGCAGGGCTGTACGAGCAGTACTTC	CAISGSRTGGEAGLYEQYF
NA	TRBJ2-2	NA	TRBV5-1	TGCGCCACCAAAATGGGGCCCGGAACCGGGGAGCTGTTTTTT	CATKMGPGTGELFF
NA	TRBJ1-5	NA	TRBV5-4	TGTGCCAGCAGCTGGGGGGGGGTGGATCAGCCCCAGCATTTT	CASSWGGVDQPQHF
NA	TRBJ2-5	TRBD1	TRBV5-1	TGCGCCAGCAGCTTGAAATCAGGGGGAGAGACCCAGTACTTC	CASSLKSGGETQYF
NA	TRBJ1-2	TRBD1	TRBV4-3	TGCGCCAGCAGCCAAGCGGGACAGAGTAACTATGGCTACACCTTC	CASSQAGQSNYGYTF
NA	TRBJ1-1	NA	TRBV19	TGTGCCAGTAGTATACGGGACCCAGTGGAGTCCGGAGCTTTCTTT	CASSIRDPVESGAFF
NA	TRBJ1-2	TRBD1	TRBV28	TGTGCCAGCAACCTCTCTTCAGGGGGGTTTGGCTACACCTTC	CASNLSSGGFGYTF
NA	TRBJ2-7	NA	TRBV2	TGTGCCAGCACTCCGGGACCGGCCATCGACGACGAGCAGTACTTC	CASTPGPAIDDEQYF
NA	TRBJ1-5	NA	TRBV19	TGTGCCAGTAGCCCCGGGGTGGTGGGGTATCAGCCCCAGCATTTT	CASSPGVVGYQPQHF
NA	TRBJ1-5	NA	TRBV30	TGTGCCTGGAGTGGCGGGGTCAGCAATCAGCCCCAGCATTTT	CAWSGGVSNQPQHF
NA	TRBJ2-3	TRBD1	TRBV3-1/TRBV3-2	TGTGCCAGCAGCCCGGGGACAGGGGTTTGGGCAGATACGCAGTATTTT	CASSPGTGVWADTQYF
NA	TRBJ1-2	NA	TRBV5-1	TGCGCCAGCAGCCCCCAGCCCGGGGACTCGTATGGCTACACCTTC	CASSPQPGDSYGYTF
NA	TRBJ1-6	NA	TRBV4-1	TGCGCCAGCAGCCAAGCGTCCAGGGATAATTCACCCCTCCACTTT	CASSQASRDNSPLHF
NA	TRBJ1-2	NA	TRBV3-1/TRBV3-2	TGTGCCAGCAGCCGGGGGGGACCCAAGGAGGGTCCCTATGGCTACACCTTC	CASSRGGPKEGPYGYTF
NA	TRBJ1-2	NA	TRBV5-6	TGTGCCAGCAGCCCCGGACCGGGGAACTATGGCTACACCTTC	CASSPGPGNYGYTF
NA	TRBJ1-5	NA	TRBV5-6	TGTGCCAGCAGCGCGCTAGGTCAGCCCCAGCATTTT	CASSALGQPQHF
NA	TRBJ1-5	NA	TRBV6-5	TGTGCCAGTAATGGGGGGCCTGGACTTCCCCAGCATTTT	CASNGGPGLPQHF
NA	TRBJ2-3	NA	TRBV5-1	TGCGCCAGCGGCGACACGGTACGCACAGATACGCAGTATTTT	CASGDTVRTDTQYF
NA	TRBJ2-3	TRBD2	TRBV7-3	TGTGCCAGCAGCGCGGGACTAGGCACAGATACGCAGTATTTT	CASSAGLGTDTQYF
NA	TRBJ2-5	TRBD1	TRBV7-2	TGTGCCAGCAGGACTACAGGGGGCCAAGAGACCCAGTACTTC	CASRTTGGQETQYF
once	TRBJ1-5	NA	TRBV29-1	TGCAGCGTTGGCCCGGGCGGGGAAGGTCAGCCCCAGCATTTT	CSVGPGGEGQPQHF
NA	TRBJ1-6	NA	TRBV6-5	TGTGCCAGCACGGGAGGGGGAGGGGAGTCACCCCTCCACTTT	CASTGGGGESPLHF
NA	TRBJ2-3	NA	TRBV10-1	TGCGCCAGCGGAGGGGGGAGATCCACAGATACGCAGTATTTT	CASGGGRSTDTQYF
NA	TRBJ2-7	NA	TRBV4-2	TGTGCCAGCAGCCAAGGGATGGGCGAGCAGTACTTC	CASSQGMGEQYF
NA	TRBJ1-1	NA	TRBV5-1	TGCGCCAGTCTGGGGGATTCGAACACTGAAGCTTTCTTT	CASLGDSNTEAFF
NA	TRBJ2-3	TRBD2	TRBV4-1	TGCGCCAGCAGCCAAGATCTTGGGACTAGCGGGGCCACCGCAGATACGCAGTATTTT	CASSQDLGTSGATADTQYF
NA	TRBJ2-5	NA	TRBV6-6	TGTGCCAGCAGGCGGGGACAGTACCAAGAGACCCAGTACTTC	CASRRGQYQETQYF
NA	TRBJ1-5	TRBD1	TRBV15	TGTGCCACCAGCAACCATGCAGGACAGGGGAATCAGCCCCAGCATTTT	CATSNHAGQGNQPQHF
NA	TRBJ1-2	NA	TRBV13	TGTGCCAGCAGCTTAGCACAGGCTAACTATGGCTACACCTTC	CASSLAQANYGYTF
few	TRBJ1-3	TRBD1	TRBV11-2	TGTGCCAGCAGCTCCCTAGACAGGGTATATTTT	CASSSLDRVYF
NA	TRBJ2-7	TRBD2	TRBV7-6	TGTGCCAGCAGCCCAACTAGCGGGGGTAGCGAGCAGTACTTC	CASSPTSGGSEQYF
NA	TRBJ1-6	TRBD1	TRBV27	TGTGCCAGCAGTTCCCTCGGGACAGTTAATTCACCCCTCCACTTT	CASSSLGTVNSPLHF
NA	TRBJ1-1	NA	TRBV9	TGTGCCAGCAGCGGACATCCCAACACTGAAGCTTTCTTT	CASSGHPNTEAFF
NA	TRBJ2-7	TRBD1	TRBV6-6	TGTGCCAGCGGGACAGGAATGGTCTACGAGCAGTACTTC	CASGTGMVYEQYF
NA	TRBJ1-1	NA	TRBV6-5	TGTGCCAGCAAGGATCTCCAGGGCATGAACACTGAAGCTTTCTTT	CASKDLQGMNTEAFF
NA	TRBJ1-1	NA	TRBV19	TGTGCCAGTAGTGAGGCCAGGGAGAACACTGAAGCTTTCTTT	CASSEARENTEAFF
NA	TRBJ2-7	NA	TRBV11-2	TGTGCCAGCAGCTTACAAGCGGGCTACGAGCAGTACTTC	CASSLQAGYEQYF
NA	TRBJ1-3	TRBD1	TRBV27	TGTGCCAGCAGGGGACAGGGTTCTGGAAACACCATATATTTT	CASRGQGSGNTIYF
NA	TRBJ2-3	TRBD2	TRBV3-1/TRBV3-2	TGTGCCAGCAGCCAAGTTTCTAGCGGGTTTTCCACAGATACGCAGTATTTT	CASSQVSSGFSTDTQYF
NA	TRBJ1-6	NA	TRBV3-1/TRBV3-2	TGTGCCAGCAGCCAAGACCTCTCACCCCTCCACTTT	CASSQDLSPLHF